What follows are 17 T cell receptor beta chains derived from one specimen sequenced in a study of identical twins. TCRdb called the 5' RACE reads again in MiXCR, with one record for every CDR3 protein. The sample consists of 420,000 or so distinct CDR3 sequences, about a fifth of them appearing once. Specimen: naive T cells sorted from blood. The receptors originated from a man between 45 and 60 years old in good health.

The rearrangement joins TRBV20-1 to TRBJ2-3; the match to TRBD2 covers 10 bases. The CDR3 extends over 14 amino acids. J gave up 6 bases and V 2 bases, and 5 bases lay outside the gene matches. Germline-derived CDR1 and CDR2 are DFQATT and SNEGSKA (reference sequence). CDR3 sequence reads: CSARLAGAKDTQYF. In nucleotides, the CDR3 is TGCAGTGCTAGACTAGCGGGGGCAAAGGATACGCAGTATTTT.

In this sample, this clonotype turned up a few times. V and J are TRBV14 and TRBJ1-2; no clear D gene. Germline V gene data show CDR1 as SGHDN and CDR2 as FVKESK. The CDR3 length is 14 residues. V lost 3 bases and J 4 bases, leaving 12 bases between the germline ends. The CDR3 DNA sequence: TGTGCCAGCAGCCAGATGGGCCTCCCCTATGGCTACACCTTC. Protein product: CASSQMGLPYGYTF.

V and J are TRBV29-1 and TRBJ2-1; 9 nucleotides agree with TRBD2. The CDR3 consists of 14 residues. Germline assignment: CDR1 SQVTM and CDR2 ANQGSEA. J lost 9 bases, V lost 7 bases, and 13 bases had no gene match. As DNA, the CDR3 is TGCAGCGCATACGGGCTAGCGGGGTTCGTTGAGCAGTTCTTC. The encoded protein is CSAYGLAGFVEQFF.

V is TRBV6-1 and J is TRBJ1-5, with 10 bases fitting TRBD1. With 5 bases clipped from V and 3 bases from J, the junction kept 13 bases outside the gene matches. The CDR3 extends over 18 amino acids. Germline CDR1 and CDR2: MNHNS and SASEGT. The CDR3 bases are TGTGCCAGCAGTACAGCCGGGACAGGGGTCAAGAACAATCAGCCCCAGCATTTT. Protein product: CASSTAGTGVKNNQPQHF.

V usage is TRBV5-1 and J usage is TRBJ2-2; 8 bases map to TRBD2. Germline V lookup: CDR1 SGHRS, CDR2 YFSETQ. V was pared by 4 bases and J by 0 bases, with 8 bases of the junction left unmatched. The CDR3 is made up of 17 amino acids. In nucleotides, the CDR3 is TGCGCCAGCAGCCCACTCACTAGCGGCGCGAACACCGGGGAGCTGTTTTTT. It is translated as CASSPLTSGANTGELFF.

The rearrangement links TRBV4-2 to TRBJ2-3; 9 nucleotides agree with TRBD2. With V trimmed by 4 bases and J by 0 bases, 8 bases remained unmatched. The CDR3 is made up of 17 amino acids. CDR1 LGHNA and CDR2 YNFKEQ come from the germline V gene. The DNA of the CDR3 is TGTGCCAGCAGCCCCAGCGTGACTAGCGGTAGCACAGATACGCAGTATTTT. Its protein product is CASSPSVTSGSTDTQYF.

CDR3 in amino acids: CASSSGTAEYNEQFF. For the CDR3, the DNA is TGCGCCAGCAGCTCCGGGACAGCAGAATACAATGAGCAGTTCTTC. The chain joins TRBV10-2 to TRBJ2-1; 7 bases align to TRBD1. After removal of 6 bases from V and 4 bases from J, the junction contained 9 bases not matched to a gene. There are 15 residues in the CDR3. From germline, CDR1 is WSHSY and CDR2 SAAADI.

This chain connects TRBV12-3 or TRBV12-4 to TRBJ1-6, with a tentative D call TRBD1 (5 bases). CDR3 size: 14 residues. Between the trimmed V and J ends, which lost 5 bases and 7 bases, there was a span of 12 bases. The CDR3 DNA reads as TGTGCCAGCAGTCTTGGGGCTGGGAATTCACCCCTCCACTTT. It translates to CASSLGAGNSPLHF.

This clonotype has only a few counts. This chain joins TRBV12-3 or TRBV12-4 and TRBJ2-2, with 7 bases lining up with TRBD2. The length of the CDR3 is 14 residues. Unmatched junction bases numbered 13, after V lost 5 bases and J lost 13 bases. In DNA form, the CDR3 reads TGTGCCAGCAGTCGACTAGTAGCGGGTTGGGGGCTGTTTTTT. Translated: CASSRLVAGWGLFF.

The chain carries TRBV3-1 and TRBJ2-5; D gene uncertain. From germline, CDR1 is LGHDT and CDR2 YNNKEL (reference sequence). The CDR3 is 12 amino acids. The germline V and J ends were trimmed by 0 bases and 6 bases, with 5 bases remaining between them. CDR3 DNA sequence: TGTGCCAGCAGCCAAGAAGAAAAGACCCAGTACTTC. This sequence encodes CASSQEEKTQYF.

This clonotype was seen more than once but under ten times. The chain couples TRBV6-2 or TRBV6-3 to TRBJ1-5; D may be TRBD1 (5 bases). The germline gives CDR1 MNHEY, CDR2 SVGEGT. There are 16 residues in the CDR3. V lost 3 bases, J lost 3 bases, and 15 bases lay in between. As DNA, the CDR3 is TGTGCCAGCAGTTATATCGTGTCAGGGAACAATCAGCCCCAGCATTTT. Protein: CASSYIVSGNNQPQHF.

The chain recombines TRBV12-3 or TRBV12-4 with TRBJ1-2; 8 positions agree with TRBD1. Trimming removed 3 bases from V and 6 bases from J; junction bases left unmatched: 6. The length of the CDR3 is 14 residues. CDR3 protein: CASSFVQGGNGYTF. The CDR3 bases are TGTGCCAGCAGTTTTGTACAGGGGGGTAATGGCTACACCTTC.

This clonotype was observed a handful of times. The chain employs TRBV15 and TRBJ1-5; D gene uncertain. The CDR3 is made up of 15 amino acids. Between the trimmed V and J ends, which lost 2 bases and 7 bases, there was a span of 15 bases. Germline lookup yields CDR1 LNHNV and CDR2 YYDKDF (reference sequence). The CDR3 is CATSRLPDLGQPQHF. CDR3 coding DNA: TGTGCCACCAGCAGACTACCAGACCTTGGCCAGCCCCAGCATTTT. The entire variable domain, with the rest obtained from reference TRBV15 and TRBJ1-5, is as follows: DAMVIQNPRYQVTQFGKPVTLSCSQTLNHNVMYWYQQKSSQAPKLLFHYYDKDFNNEADTPDNFQSRRPNTSFCFLDIRSPGLGDTAMYLCATSRLPDLGQPQHFGDGTRLSIL.

CDR3 sequence: CASSLVISVFEAFF. CDR3 DNA sequence: TGTGCCAGCAGCTTGGTGATAAGTGTTTTTGAAGCTTTCTTT. The chain recombines TRBV5-5 with TRBJ1-1, with D unresolved. The CDR3 consists of 14 residues. The V end was cut by 0 bases, the J end by 7 bases, with 13 bases between. Per the germline V gene, CDR1 is SGHKS and CDR2 is YYEKEE (reference sequence).

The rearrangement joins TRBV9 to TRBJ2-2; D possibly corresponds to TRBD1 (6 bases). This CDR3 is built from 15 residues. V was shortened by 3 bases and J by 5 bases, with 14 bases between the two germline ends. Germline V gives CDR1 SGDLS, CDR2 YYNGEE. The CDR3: CASSAHTGQTGELFF. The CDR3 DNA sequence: TGTGCCAGCAGCGCTCACACAGGGCAAACCGGGGAGCTGTTTTTT.

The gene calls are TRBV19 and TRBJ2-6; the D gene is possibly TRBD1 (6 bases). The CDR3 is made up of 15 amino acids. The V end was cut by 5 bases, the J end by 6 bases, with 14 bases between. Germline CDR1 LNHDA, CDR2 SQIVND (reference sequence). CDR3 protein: CASSFHRVEANVLTF. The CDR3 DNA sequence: TGTGCCAGTAGTTTTCACAGGGTAGAGGCCAACGTCCTGACTTTC.

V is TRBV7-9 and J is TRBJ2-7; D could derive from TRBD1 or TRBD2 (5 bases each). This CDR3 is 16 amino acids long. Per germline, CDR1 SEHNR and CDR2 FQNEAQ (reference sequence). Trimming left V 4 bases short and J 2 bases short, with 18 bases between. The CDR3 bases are TGTGCCAGCAGCTCGAATCGGGACGGAGCCACCTACGAGCAGTACTTC. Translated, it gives CASSSNRDGATYEQYF.